This TCR beta chain was captured in a study of shared clonotypes between healthy human individuals (dated by TCRdb to 2020 to 2022). The study in broad terms: Three men and two women, aged 18 to 49 years, made up the cohort. For each donor, CD4 naive and CD4 memory were each given three plates, CD8 naive was given two plates, and CD8 memory was given one plate. To estimate repertoire size and how much clonotypes are shared between individuals, the study performed deep sequencing of blood TCR repertoires from roughly five healthy adults. To increase sequencing depth and limit assay-specific biases, different laboratories used diverse techniques to prepare libraries and sequence TCR repertoires. Between about 0.85 and 9.5 billion PBMCs per donor were obtained by leukapheresis. Study-wide conclusions, independent of this receptor: Pairwise subsampling indicated that sequencing depth was expected to affect the degree of clonotype sharing among donors. Naive subsets generally had larger estimated clonotype richness than memory subsets did. Across a few donors, around 5% of naive CD4, approximately 3.5% of naive CD8, under 2.5% of memory CD4, and roughly 0.4% of memory CD8 clonotypes were shared. Compared with non-shared clonotypes, clonotypes shared by all four sorted-subset donors had higher generation probabilities. Sampling was restricted to blood, and TCR repertoires in tissue are likely to differ from TCR repertoires in blood. Rarefaction of sorted-subset datasets indicated incomplete sequencing despite the large sequencing depth. The genetic and exposure-history diversity represented was limited by the small number of donors.

The donors were healthy, HIV-negative adults who had no recently reported acute infections or vaccinations. Only Caucasian adults living in Nashville, Tennessee, USA were represented among the donors. CD4+ T cells were enriched through magnetic negative selection, after which naive cells were positively selected on CD45RA and the remaining negative fraction served as the memory subset. After blood collection by leukapheresis, PBMCs were isolated using Ficoll-Histopaque density gradient centrifugation and then cryopreserved in the vapor phase of liquid nitrogen. Analytical flow cytometry was used to check the purity and quantity of each magnetically sorted T cell population. From each sorted fraction, genomic DNA was isolated and quantified by UV absorbance on a Nanodrop 2000c. TCR CDR3 regions were amplified from genomic DNA by multiplex PCR using the deep immunoSEQ assay. Genomic DNA extracted from each cell subset was distributed evenly over all wells of several immunoSEQ 96-well plates, and each plate served as one replicate. For sorted subsets, approximately 190 ng genomic DNA, equal to tens of thousands of T cell genomes, was loaded into each replicate PCR. Purified libraries were measured with a Qubit 3.0 fluorometer, size-checked on a Bioanalyzer 2100, and measured again with the KAPA Library Quantification kit. Each immunoSEQ 96-well plate was sequenced on its own single-read 150-cycle Illumina NextSeq 550 flow cell. As for the original processing: Because only junctional sequences without quality scores were contained in the immunoSEQ output, filtering matching that applied to full-length reads could not be performed. Sequences were annotated with PyIR, a Python wrapper for IgBLAST v1.9, using IMGT germline references to assign V/J genes and CDR3. Reads with weak V/J assignments (E-value above 1e-6), missing CDR3, stop codons, out-of-frame junctions, or ambiguous translated residues were removed. V3J clonotypes were defined as sequences sharing an identical inferred V gene, J gene, and CDR3 amino acid sequence. Percentage overlap between repertoires was calculated by dividing the number of shared unique clonotypes by the size of the smaller repertoire. RTK rarefaction, the Chao1 estimator, and Recon v2.1 estimates of unobserved clonotypes were used to assess repertoire richness. For all TCRbeta clonotypes obtained by the gDNA method from four donors, generation probabilities were computed with OLGA. The table was pulled from immuneACCESS by TCRdb, which kept in-frame rearrangements only. Such tables lose some clones; where checked, under half of the loss comes from unresolved V genes, and the rest has no known cause. The V and J calls and clone size are taken from that table; D and trimming were inferred from the DNA. The sample profile shows over a million clones; about 75% of them were found once. The ten largest clonotypes hold approximately 1.5% of the sample.

Reading from cysteine to phenylalanine, the CDR3 counts 16 amino acids. CDR3 DNA is the only sequence kept; it has 48 bases, read in frame from the first base. In the germline V gene, CDR1 corresponds to LGHNA and CDR2 to YNFKEQ. V ends up 0 bases short and J 1 base short, with an unmatched junction base count of 2. Note on this clone: No cognate antigen has been identified for it. Qualities for individual bases were not recorded, and no much larger clone is one base off.

This sequence uses TRBV4-2 and TRBJ2-1, with TRBD2 matching 8 junction bases. The sequenced sample consisted of memory CD4+ T cells sorted from blood. According to the study, the label for this sample's cell subset or site signals: CD45RA-negative fraction. The sequence came from a man younger than 35 in good health. The DNA reads TGTGCCAGCAGCCAAGATTTAGCGGGGTCCTACAATGAGCAGTTCTTC. This codes for CASSQDLAGSYNEQFF.